Following are 20 T cell receptor beta chains from one sample sequenced in a study of T cell repertoires in cytomegalovirus infection. No antigen has been identified for these receptors. Via MiXCR, TCRdb re-called the reads, giving one row per CDR3 protein. The table includes around 770,000 distinct CDR3 sequences, around 29% detected once. The sample consisted of cultured CD8+ T cells from PBMCs, taken from culture after CMV antigen stimulation. Receptors were obtained from a human donor in good health (CMV status not recorded). Some clones in this sample may be carry-over from other donors' samples.

This clonotype was counted at least ten times. CDR3 amino acids: CASSLTGGGYEQYF. The CDR3 DNA follows: TGTGCCAGCAGCTTGACCGGGGGAGGATACGAGCAGTACTTC. The V call is TRBV5-4, the J call TRBJ2-7; the D gene is possibly TRBD2 (6 bases). Trimming left V 1 base short and J 4 bases short, with 12 bases between. Germline V gene lookup returns CDR1 SGHNT and CDR2 YYREEE (reference sequence). This CDR3 spans 14 amino acids.

The chain has TRBV20-1 and TRBJ1-2; D ambiguous. CDR3 size: 13 residues. Trimming removed 3 bases from V and 6 bases from J, with 14 bases in between. Germline CDR1 is DFQATT and CDR2 is SNEGSKA (reference sequence). CDR3 DNA sequence: TGCAGTGCTAGTTGGAGGCATACTGATGGCTACACCTTC. The encoded protein is CSASWRHTDGYTF.

The rearrangement links TRBV7-8 to TRBJ1-6; D gene ambiguous. Trimming took 4 bases from V and 4 from J, leaving 14 bases between them. The CDR3 consists of 16 residues. Germline lookup yields CDR1 SGHVS and CDR2 FQNEAQ. CDR3 in amino acids: CASSSEPGPYNSPLHF. The CDR3 nucleotides are TGTGCCAGCAGCTCCGAACCGGGCCCATATAATTCACCCCTCCACTTT.

The chain joins TRBV5-6 to TRBJ2-3; tentative D call: TRBD2 (5 bases). Germline CDR1 reads SGHDT; CDR2 reads YYEEEE. V was pared by 5 bases and J by 6 bases, with 13 bases between. The CDR3 runs to 13 residues. CDR3 protein: CASREGPGDTQYF. The CDR3 DNA sequence: TGTGCCAGCAGGGAAGGGCCGGGGGATACGCAGTATTTT. The whole variable domain, filled in from reference TRBV5-6 and TRBJ2-3, reads DAGVTQSPTHLIKTRGQQVTLRCSPKSGHDTVSWYQQALGQGPQFIFQYYEEEERQRGNFPDRFSGHQFPNYSSELNVNALLLGDSALYLCASREGPGDTQYFGPGTRLTVL.

This clonotype was seen more than once but under ten times. The chain couples TRBV7-9 to TRBJ1-2; D is undetermined. With 3 bases removed from V and 8 bases from J, the gap between germline ends came to 16 bases. Germline V gives CDR1 SEHNR, CDR2 FQNEAQ (reference sequence). The CDR3 extends over 14 amino acids. Here the CDR3 reads CASSFITPLWGYTF. The CDR3 bases are TGTGCCAGCAGCTTTATTACTCCCCTCTGGGGCTACACCTTC. Full variable domain (remainder filled in from reference TRBV7-9 and TRBJ1-2): DTGVSQNPRHKITKRGQNVTFRCDPISEHNRLYWYRQTLGQGPEFLTYFQNEAQLEKSRLLSDRFSAERPKGSFSTLEIQRTEQGDSAMYLCASSFITPLWGYTFGSGTRLTVV.

The sample holds a few counts of this clonotype. The chain combines TRBV10-3 with TRBJ2-2; perhaps TRBD1 as D (5 bases). CDR3 length equals 14 residues. CDR1 ENHRY and CDR2 SYGVKD come from the germline V gene. V dropped 8 bases and J dropped 8 bases, with 18 bases sitting between them. CDR3 sequence (DNA): TGTGCCATCCAGGCGCCACAGGCTCCGGGGGAGCTGTTTTTT. Its protein product is CAIQAPQAPGELFF.

V is TRBV5-8 and J is TRBJ2-7; 8 nucleotides align to TRBD1. Germline trimming cut 5 bases from V and 2 bases from J; bases unmatched to any gene: 6. CDR1 is SGHTS and CDR2 is YDEGEE in the germline V gene. The CDR3 consists of 14 residues. The DNA for the CDR3 is TGTGCCAGCAGGTCCAGGGGGCGCACCTACGAGCAGTACTTC. Encoded protein: CASRSRGRTYEQYF. Full variable domain (remainder filled in from reference TRBV5-8 and TRBJ2-7): EAGVTQSPTHLIKTRGQQATLRCSPISGHTSVYWYQQALGLGLQFLLWYDEGEERNRGNFPPRFSGRQFPNYSSELNVNALELEDSALYLCASRSRGRTYEQYFGPGTRLTVT.

The sample holds many counts of this clonotype. The V and J genes are TRBV12-3 or TRBV12-4 and TRBJ1-2; D remains unclear. The CDR3 sequence is 15 residues long. The V end lost 1 base, the J end lost 0 bases, and 9 bases lay between the germline ends. CDR3 coding DNA: TGTGCCAGCAGTTTAGTGGGAGCTGCTAACTATGGCTACACCTTC. It codes for CASSLVGAANYGYTF.

In this sample, this clonotype turned up a few times. V usage is TRBV28 and J usage is TRBJ2-5; D not resolved. V was clipped by 5 bases and J by 2 bases, with 12 bases between them. The germline V gene encodes CDR1 MDHEN and CDR2 SYDVKM. The CDR3 covers 14 residues. The CDR3, as DNA: TGTGCCAGCAGTACACTGGCTCGGCAAGAGACCCAGTACTTC. Protein product: CASSTLARQETQYF. Variable domain in full (rest from reference TRBV28 and TRBJ2-5): DVKVTQSSRYLVKRTGEKVFLECVQDMDHENMFWYRQDPGLGLRLIYFSYDVKMKEKGDIPEGYSVSREKKERFSLILESASTNQTSMYLCASSTLARQETQYFGPGTRLLVL.

The sample holds a few counts of this clonotype. The rearrangement joins TRBV12-3 or TRBV12-4 to TRBJ1-2; D gene uncertain. V was clipped by 6 bases and J by 1 base, with 15 bases between them. This CDR3 has 15 residues. The CDR3 DNA reads TGTGCCAGCAGATTCGACTCGGCTCATAACTATGGCTACACCTTC. It specifies CASRFDSAHNYGYTF.

This clonotype showed up just a few times. J is TRBJ1-2 and V is TRBV7-6; TRBD1 matches at 8 bases. Germline V gene data show CDR1 as SGHVS and CDR2 as FNYEAQ. The trim removed 0 bases at V and 8 bases at J, leaving 5 bases unmatched. This CDR3 has 14 amino acids. CDR3 sequence (DNA): TGTGCCAGCAGCTTAGCGACAGGGGTTAAGGGCTACACCTTC. Translated: CASSLATGVKGYTF.

This clonotype was picked up a small number of times. The V call is TRBV7-3, the J call TRBJ2-2, with D possibly being TRBD1 (6 bases). CDR1 is SGHTA and CDR2 is FQGTGA in the germline V gene. The CDR3 totals 15 residues. V was shortened by 5 bases and J by 2 bases, with 12 bases between the two germline ends. The CDR3 bases are TGTGCCAGCAGCCGGACAGTGACTAACACCGGGGAGCTGTTTTTT. As protein: CASSRTVTNTGELFF.

The chain combines TRBV12-3 or TRBV12-4 with TRBJ1-6; D is possibly TRBD1 (5 bases). The CDR3 has 15 residues. The V and J ends lost 2 bases and 5 bases respectively, with 10 bases between them. The CDR3 is CASSLLWGDNSPLHF. CDR3 in DNA: TGTGCCAGCAGTTTATTGTGGGGGGATAATTCACCCCTCCACTTT.

This clonotype has ten or more counts. The chain carries TRBV7-2 and TRBJ2-3; D is possibly TRBD1 or TRBD2 (7 bases each). This CDR3 contains 18 residues. CDR1 is SGHTA and CDR2 is FQGNSA in the germline V gene. V was cut by 5 bases and J by 5 bases, with 26 bases left in between. The CDR3 sequence is CASSARGAGATVGDTQYF. The CDR3 DNA sequence: TGTGCCAGCAGCGCCAGGGGGGCGGGGGCCACCGTAGGAGATACGCAGTATTTT. The entire variable domain, with the rest obtained from reference TRBV7-2 and TRBJ2-3, is as follows: GAGVSQSPSNKVTEKGKDVELRCDPISGHTALYWYRQSLGQGLEFLIYFQGNSAPDKSGLPSDRFSAERTGGSVSTLTIQRTQQEDSAVYLCASSARGAGATVGDTQYFGPGTRLTVL.

The sample holds one count of this clonotype. This chain joins TRBV9 and TRBJ2-3; TRBD2 matches 10 bases. Germline V gene data show CDR1 as SGDLS and CDR2 as YYNGEE. Germline trimming cut 3 bases from V and 2 bases from J; bases unmatched to any gene: 6. CDR3 length equals 16 residues. The CDR3 protein is CASSESGGAFTDTQYF. The CDR3 bases are TGTGCCAGCAGCGAAAGCGGGGGGGCCTTCACAGATACGCAGTATTTT.

In this sample, this clonotype turned up a few times. This chain joins TRBV7-8 and TRBJ2-3; TRBD2 aligns across 8 bases. CDR3 length: 17 amino acids. The J segment lost 0 bases and the V segment lost 1 base, leaving 6 bases of the junction unmatched. The germline gives CDR1 SGHVS, CDR2 FQNEAQ. The CDR3 DNA reads as TGTGCCAGCAGCTTAGTCTGGGCTAGCGGGAGCACAGATACGCAGTATTTT. It is translated as CASSLVWASGSTDTQYF.

The J gene is TRBJ2-5, the V gene TRBV6-5; D unclear. This CDR3 contains 14 residues. CDR1 and CDR2 from the germline V gene are MNHEY and SVGAGI. V dropped 0 bases and J dropped 5 bases, with 10 bases sitting between them. CDR3 residues: CASSYSMDEETQYF. In DNA form, the CDR3 reads TGTGCCAGCAGTTACTCGATGGATGAGGAGACCCAGTACTTC.

This chain links TRBV15 with TRBJ1-3; D gene unclear. CDR3 length: 17 residues. The V end lost 0 bases, the J end lost 1 base, and 13 bases lay between the germline ends. Germline V gene lookup returns CDR1 LNHNV and CDR2 YYDKDF (reference sequence). The CDR3 nucleotides read TGTGCCACCAGCAGAGAACGTCCTTTGCAATCTGGAAACACCATATATTTT. It is translated as CATSRERPLQSGNTIYF.

This clonotype appeared a few times. The rearrangement joins TRBV6-1 to TRBJ1-2; 7 bases map to TRBD1. V lost 5 bases to trimming and J lost 6 bases; unmatched junction nucleotides: 9. Germline CDR1 reads MNHNS; CDR2 reads SASEGT. The CDR3 runs to 14 residues. Here the CDR3 DNA reads TGTGCCAGCAGTTACCGTCTTACAGGGGATGGCTACACCTTC. Translation gives CASSYRLTGDGYTF.

This clonotype was counted a few times. V gene TRBV7-2 combines with J gene TRBJ2-1; tentatively, D is TRBD1 or TRBD2 (5 bases each). Trimming removed 2 bases from V and 9 bases from J, with 17 bases in between. The CDR3 length is 15 residues. Germline values: CDR1 SGHTA, CDR2 FQGNSA. Here the CDR3 reads CASSLSQGAVIEQFF. As DNA, the CDR3 is TGTGCCAGCAGCTTAAGTCAGGGAGCCGTTATTGAGCAGTTCTTC.